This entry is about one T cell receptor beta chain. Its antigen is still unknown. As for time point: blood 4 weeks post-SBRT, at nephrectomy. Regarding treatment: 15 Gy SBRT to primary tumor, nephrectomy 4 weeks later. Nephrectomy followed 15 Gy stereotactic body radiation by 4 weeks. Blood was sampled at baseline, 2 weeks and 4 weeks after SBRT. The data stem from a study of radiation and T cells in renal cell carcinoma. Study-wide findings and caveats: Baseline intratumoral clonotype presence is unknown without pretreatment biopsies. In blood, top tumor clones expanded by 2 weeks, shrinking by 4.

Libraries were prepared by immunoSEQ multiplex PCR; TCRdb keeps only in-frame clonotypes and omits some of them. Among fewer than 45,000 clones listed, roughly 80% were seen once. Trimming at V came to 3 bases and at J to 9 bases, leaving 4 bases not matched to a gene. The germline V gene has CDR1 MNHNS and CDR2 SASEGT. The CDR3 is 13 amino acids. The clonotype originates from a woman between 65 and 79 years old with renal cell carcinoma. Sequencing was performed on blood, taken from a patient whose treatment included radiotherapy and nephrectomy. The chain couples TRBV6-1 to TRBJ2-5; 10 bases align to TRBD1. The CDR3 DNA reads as TGTGCCAGCAGTGACGACAGGGGGCTGGCCCAGTACTTC. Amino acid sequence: CASSDDRGLAQYF.